A single sample is the source of the 9 T cell receptor beta chains below, sequenced in a study of cytomegalovirus exposure and HLA in healthy donors. The PCR made use of 60 Vbeta and 13 Jbeta primers. Profiled with immunoSEQ multiplex PCR; TCRdb holds only in-frame clones, not every one. The sample shows more than 75,000 clones, 74% of them seen only once. The sequenced sample consisted of PBMCs. The receptors shown here come from a man aged 35-49 years in good health and CMV-seropositive.

The gene calls are TRBV5-1 and TRBJ2-5; 7 bases map to TRBD2. CDR1 is SGHRS and CDR2 is YFSETQ in the germline V gene. The length of the CDR3 is 13 residues. J lost 2 bases, V lost 5 bases, and 3 bases had no gene match. The DNA for the CDR3 is TGCGCCAGCAGACGGGGACTACAAGAGACCCAGTACTTC. It translates to CASRRGLQETQYF.

This chain connects TRBV9 to TRBJ1-4, with 7 bases that match TRBD1. The CDR3 extends over 15 amino acids. The trim removed 0 bases at V and 7 bases at J, leaving 6 bases unmatched. Germline CDR1 reads SGDLS; CDR2 reads YYNGEE. Here the CDR3 reads CASSVEGTVREKLFF. For the CDR3, the DNA is TGTGCCAGCAGCGTAGAAGGGACAGTACGTGAAAAACTGTTTTTT.

The J gene is TRBJ2-1, the V gene TRBV7-8; 9 nucleotides agree with TRBD2. The CDR3 has 12 residues. Germline values: CDR1 SGHVS, CDR2 FQNEAQ. V shed 5 bases, J shed 10 bases, and the junction held 3 bases outside the gene matches. The chain's CDR3 is CASSLGTSEQFF. DNA for the CDR3: TGTGCCAGCAGCCTCGGGACTAGCGAGCAGTTCTTC.

The genes are TRBV2 and TRBJ2-2; 10 bases are a match to TRBD2. V shed 5 bases, J shed 6 bases, and the junction held 3 bases outside the gene matches. Looked up from germline, CDR1 is SNHLY and CDR2 is FYNNEI. This CDR3 region has 14 residues. As DNA, the CDR3 is TGTGCCAGCAGTCTCGGGACTAGCGCCGGGGAGCTGTTTTTT. This translates into CASSLGTSAGELFF.

V and J are TRBV5-1 and TRBJ1-1; the D is unclear. CDR3 length: 13 amino acids. The V gene lost 0 bases and the J gene lost 5 bases, with 8 bases spanning the gap. CDR1 is SGHRS, CDR2 YFSETQ, per germline. The DNA for the CDR3 is TGCGCCAGCAGCTTGGGCGGCGGGACTGAAGCTTTCTTT. Translating gives CASSLGGGTEAFF.

This chain joins TRBV18 and TRBJ2-1; D is unclear. The length of the CDR3 is 17 residues. V lost 3 bases and J lost 0, with 15 bases in between. Germline CDR1 reads KGHSH; CDR2 reads LQKENI. The CDR3 nucleotides are TGTGCCAGCTCACCCCTCGGAAGCTCAGGCTCCTACAATGAGCAGTTCTTC. It encodes CASSPLGSSGSYNEQFF.

The chain is built from TRBV28 and TRBJ2-7, with D possibly matching TRBD1 (6 bases). The CDR3 sequence is 14 residues long. CDR1 MDHEN and CDR2 SYDVKM come from the germline V gene. V shed 1 base and J shed 7 bases, with 14 bases lying between them. CDR3 sequence reads: CASSLLQGAKEQYF. As DNA, the CDR3 is TGTGCCAGCAGTTTATTACAGGGAGCAAAAGAGCAGTACTTC.

This clone was counted once. The chain couples TRBV7-2 to TRBJ1-6; 10 nucleotides align to TRBD1. V trimming: 5 bases; J trimming: 10 bases; junction bases outside the gene matches: 8. Germline CDR1 SGHTA, CDR2 FQGNSA. This CDR3 has 15 residues. The CDR3 reads CASSMDRGKSSPLHF. The CDR3 nucleotides read TGTGCCAGCAGCATGGACAGGGGGAAGTCCTCACCCCTCCACTTT.

This sequence joins TRBV5-6 and TRBJ1-6; 9 bases match TRBD1. With V trimmed by 2 bases and J by 6 bases, 9 bases remained unmatched. Germline V gene lookup returns CDR1 SGHDT and CDR2 YYEEEE. The CDR3 is 17 amino acids. The chain's CDR3 is CASSFSMGQGGNSPLHF. Here the CDR3 DNA reads TGTGCCAGCAGCTTTAGTATGGGACAGGGTGGTAATTCACCCCTCCACTTT.